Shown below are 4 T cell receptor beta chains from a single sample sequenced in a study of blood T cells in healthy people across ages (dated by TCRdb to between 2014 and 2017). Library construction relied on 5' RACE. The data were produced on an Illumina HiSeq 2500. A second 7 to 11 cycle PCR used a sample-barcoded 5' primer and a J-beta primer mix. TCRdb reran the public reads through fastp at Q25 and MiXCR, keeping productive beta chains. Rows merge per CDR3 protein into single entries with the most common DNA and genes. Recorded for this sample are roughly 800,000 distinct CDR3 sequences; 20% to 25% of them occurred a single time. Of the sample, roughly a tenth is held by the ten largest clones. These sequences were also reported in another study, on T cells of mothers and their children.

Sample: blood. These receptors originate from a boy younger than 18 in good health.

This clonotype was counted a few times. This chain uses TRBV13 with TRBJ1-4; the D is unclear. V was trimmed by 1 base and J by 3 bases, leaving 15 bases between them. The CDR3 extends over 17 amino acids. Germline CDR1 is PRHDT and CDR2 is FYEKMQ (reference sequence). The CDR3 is CASSLEGRRTANEKLFF. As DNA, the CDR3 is TGTGCCAGCAGCTTAGAGGGAAGAAGAACCGCTAATGAAAAACTGTTTTTT. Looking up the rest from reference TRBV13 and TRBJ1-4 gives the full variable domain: AAGVIQSPRHLIKEKRETATLKCYPIPRHDTVYWYQQGPGQDPQFLISFYEKMQSDKGSIPDRFSAQQFSDYHSELNMSSLELGDSALYFCASSLEGRRTANEKLFFGSGTQLSVL.

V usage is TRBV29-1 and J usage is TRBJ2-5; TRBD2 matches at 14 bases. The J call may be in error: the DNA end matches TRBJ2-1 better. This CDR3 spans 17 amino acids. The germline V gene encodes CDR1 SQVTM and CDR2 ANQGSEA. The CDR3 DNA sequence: TGCAGCGCTACGACTAGCGGGGGGGCCTTTACCTACAATGAGCAGTTCTTC. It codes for CSATTSGGAFTYNEQFF.

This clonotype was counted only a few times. The CDR3: CAISFQETQYF. For the CDR3, the DNA is TGTGCCATCAGTTTTCAAGAGACCCAGTACTTC. This chain joins TRBV10-3 and TRBJ2-5; D is unresolved. Germline V lookup: CDR1 ENHRY, CDR2 SYGVKD. The CDR3 loop spans 11 amino acids. V gave up 5 bases and J gave up 2 bases, with 3 bases separating them.

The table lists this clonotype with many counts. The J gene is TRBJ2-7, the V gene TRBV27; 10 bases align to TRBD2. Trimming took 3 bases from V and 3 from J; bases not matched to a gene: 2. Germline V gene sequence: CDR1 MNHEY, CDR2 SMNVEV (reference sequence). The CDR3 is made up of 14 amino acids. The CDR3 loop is CASSLRTSGYEQYF. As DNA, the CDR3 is TGTGCCAGCAGTTTGCGGACTAGCGGCTACGAGCAGTACTTC.